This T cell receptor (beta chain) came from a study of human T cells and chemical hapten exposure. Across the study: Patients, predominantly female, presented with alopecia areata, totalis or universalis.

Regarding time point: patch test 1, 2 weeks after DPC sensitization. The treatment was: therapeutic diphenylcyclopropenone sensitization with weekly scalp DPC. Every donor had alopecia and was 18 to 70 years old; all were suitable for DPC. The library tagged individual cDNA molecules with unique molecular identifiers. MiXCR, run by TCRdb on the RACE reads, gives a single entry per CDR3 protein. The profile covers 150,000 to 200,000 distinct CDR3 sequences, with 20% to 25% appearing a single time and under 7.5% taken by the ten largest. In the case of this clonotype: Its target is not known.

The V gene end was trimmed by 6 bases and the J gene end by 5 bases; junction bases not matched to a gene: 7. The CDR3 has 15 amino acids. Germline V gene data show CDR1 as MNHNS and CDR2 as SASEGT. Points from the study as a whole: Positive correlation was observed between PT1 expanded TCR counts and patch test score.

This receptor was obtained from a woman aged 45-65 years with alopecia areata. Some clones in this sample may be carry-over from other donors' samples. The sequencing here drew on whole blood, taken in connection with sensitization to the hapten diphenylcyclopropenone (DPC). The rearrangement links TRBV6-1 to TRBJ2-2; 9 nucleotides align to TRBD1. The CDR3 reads CASRLDRGFTGELFF. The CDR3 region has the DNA TGTGCCAGCAGACTCGACAGGGGGTTTACCGGGGAGCTGTTTTTT.